Below are 10 T cell receptor beta chains sequenced from a single sample in a study of cytomegalovirus exposure and HLA in healthy donors. Researchers ran the PCR with 60 Vbeta and 13 Jbeta primers. Sequenced by immunoSEQ multiplex PCR; TCRdb stores in-frame clones only, minus some. The data show about 98,000 clones, 69% seen once. Sequencing was carried out using PBMCs. The receptors were sampled from a female donor in good health and CMV-seronegative.

The chain carries TRBV5-1 and TRBJ1-6; D unresolved. With 2 bases removed from V and 9 bases from J, the gap between germline ends came to 18 bases. The CDR3 loop spans 16 amino acids. Germline CDR1 is SGHRS and CDR2 is YFSETQ. CDR3 coding DNA: TGCGCCAGCAGCTTAGATGCGAGGTTGGAGGGTTCACCCCTCCACTTT. Protein: CASSLDARLEGSPLHF.

This clone was seen a few times. V usage is TRBV9 and J usage is TRBJ2-3; D is uncertain. Germline CDR1 SGDLS, CDR2 YYNGEE. The CDR3 totals 16 residues. Trimming pared 0 bases from V and 1 base from J, leaving 12 bases between. CDR3 loop: CASSVGNGAGTDTQYF. CDR3 sequence (DNA): TGTGCCAGCAGCGTAGGTAACGGAGCCGGCACAGATACGCAGTATTTT.

The gene calls are TRBV27 and TRBJ1-5; tentative D call: TRBD1 (6 bases). This CDR3 has 15 amino acids. CDR1 is MNHEY and CDR2 is SMNVEV in the germline V gene (reference sequence). V was clipped by 4 bases and J by 3 bases, with 13 bases between them. As DNA, the CDR3 is TGTGCCAGCAGTTCCTCGGGGGGGCCCAATCAGCCCCAGCATTTT. Translated, it gives CASSSSGGPNQPQHF.

There are a few counts of this clone. The chain uses TRBV25-1 and TRBJ1-5; TRBD1 matches 7 bases. The germline gives CDR1 MGHDK, CDR2 SYGVNS. V dropped 8 bases and J dropped 3; count of bases not matched to a gene: 4. The CDR3 sequence is 13 residues long. The CDR3 loop is CASQDRFNQPQHF. Written as DNA, the CDR3 is TGTGCCAGCCAGGACAGGTTCAATCAGCCCCAGCATTTT.

CDR3 DNA: TGCGCCAGCAGTGAGTTGCCGGGACTGAGTACCGGGGAGCTGTTTTTT. Its protein product is CASSELPGLSTGELFF. This chain connects TRBV10-1 to TRBJ2-2; D is possibly TRBD2 (6 bases). Germline V lookup: CDR1 WNHNN, CDR2 SYGVQD (reference sequence). The ends were cut back, 1 base at V and 5 bases at J, with 14 bases in the middle. The CDR3 extends over 16 amino acids.

There are a few counts of this clone. V gene TRBV7-8 combines with J gene TRBJ1-1; perhaps TRBD1 as D (5 bases). Germline assignment: CDR1 SGHVS and CDR2 FQNEAQ. The CDR3 consists of 12 residues. V dropped 4 bases and J dropped 5 bases, with 8 bases sitting between them. CDR3 protein: CASSSGGTEAFF. For the CDR3, the DNA is TGTGCCAGCAGCTCGGGGGGGACTGAAGCTTTCTTT.

The rearrangement joins TRBV28 to TRBJ2-4; 9 nucleotides align to TRBD1. The CDR3 extends over 16 amino acids. V shed 0 bases, J shed 1 base, and the junction held 1 base outside the gene matches. CDR1 and CDR2 (germline): MDHEN, SYDVKM. The CDR3 bases are TGTGCCAGCAGTTTATGGGGGACAGGGGCCAAAAACATTCAGTACTTC. Protein: CASSLWGTGAKNIQYF.

This chain joins TRBV18 and TRBJ2-7; unclear D gene. Germline CDR1 KGHSH, CDR2 LQKENI. V lost 3 bases, J lost 3 bases, and 9 bases lay in between. The CDR3 runs 13 residues. The CDR3 region has the DNA TGTGCCAGCTCACCGTATTCGGGCTACGAGCAGTACTTC. Amino acids: CASSPYSGYEQYF.

This clone was seen a handful of times. V usage is TRBV18 and J usage is TRBJ1-2, with TRBD1 identical over 11 bases. CDR1 KGHSH and CDR2 LQKENI come from the germline V gene. After removal of 0 bases from V and 6 bases from J, the junction contained 6 bases not matched to a gene. The CDR3 spans 16 residues. CDR3 sequence reads: CASSPPEDRGPHGYTF. Written as DNA, the CDR3 is TGTGCCAGCTCACCACCGGAGGACAGGGGGCCTCATGGCTACACCTTC.

The chain recombines TRBV7-6 with TRBJ1-3; 7 nucleotides line up with TRBD1. Germline V gene data show CDR1 as SGHVS and CDR2 as FNYEAQ. V lost 4 bases and J lost 4; bases outside the gene matches: 4. The CDR3 covers 14 residues. CDR3 nucleotides: TGTGCCAGCAGCTCATGGACAGGAGGAAACACCATATATTTT. Protein sequence: CASSSWTGGNTIYF.